This TCR beta chain was profiled in a study of T-cell reconstitution after alpha-beta-depleted transplantation in children. This clonotype appeared a few times. Unique molecular identifiers were incorporated when the TCRbeta library was constructed. TCRdb re-called the PCR reads with MiXCR, one entry per CDR3 protein. The table shows 360,000 or so distinct CDR3 sequences, with around 21% occurring only once. This sample comprised PBMCs from the stem cell graft donor, obtained from the stem cell graft. The clonotype comes from a human donor who donated a stem cell graft to a child with acute myeloid leukemia.

CDR3 in amino acids: CASSLSQGTSGTDTQYF. CDR3 bases: TGTGCCAGCAGTTTATCGCAAGGGACTAGCGGTACAGATACGCAGTATTTT. The V and J genes are TRBV28 and TRBJ2-3; 11 nucleotides match TRBD2. Germline CDR1 is MDHEN and CDR2 is SYDVKM. This CDR3 has 17 amino acids. Trimming cost V 1 base and J 3 bases; bases outside gene matches: 6.